This T cell receptor (beta chain) was found in a study of blood T cell repertoires in COVID-19. The wider study: PBMCs, B-cell-depleted T cells, or T cells provided the cDNA or gDNA that made up the material.

In the authors' methods: Estimation of nucleated cell counts was performed using reference gene primer amplification. Generated by immunoSEQ multiplex PCR, the TCRdb table keeps only in-frame clones and is missing some. Clone size and the V and J calls come from that table; the DNA yielded D and trimming. Among about 270,000 clones, about four fifths were seen once, and the ten largest hold about 3%. CDR3 size: 14 residues. The V and J ends lost 4 bases and 2 bases respectively, with 8 bases between them. CDR1 is ENHRY, CDR2 SYGVKD, per germline. This sequence joins TRBV10-3 and TRBJ2-2; D ambiguous. The sample was peripheral blood. The sequence came from a woman younger than 30 with acute or convalescent COVID-19. The CDR3 is CAISVGRNTGELFF. The CDR3, as DNA: TGTGCCATCAGTGTGGGCAGAAACACCGGGGAGCTGTTTTTT.